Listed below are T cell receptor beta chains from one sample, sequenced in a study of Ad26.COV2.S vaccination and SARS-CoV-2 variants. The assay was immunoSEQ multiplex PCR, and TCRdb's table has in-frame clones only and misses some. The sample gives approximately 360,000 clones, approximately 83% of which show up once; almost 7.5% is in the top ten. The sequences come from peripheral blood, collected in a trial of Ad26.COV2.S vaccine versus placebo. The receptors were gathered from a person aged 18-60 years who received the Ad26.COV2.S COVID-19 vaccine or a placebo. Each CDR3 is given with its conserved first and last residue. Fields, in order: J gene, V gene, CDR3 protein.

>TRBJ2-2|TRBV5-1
CASSSRLAGVDTGELFF
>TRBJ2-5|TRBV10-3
CAIQTTPGVTQYF
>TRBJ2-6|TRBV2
CASSGGRGANVLTF
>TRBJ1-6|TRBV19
CASSLNLDSPLHF
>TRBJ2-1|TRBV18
CASSPTGGSYNEQFF
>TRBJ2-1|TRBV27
CASTQGWGEQFF
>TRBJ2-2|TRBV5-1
CASSSQGGTGELFF
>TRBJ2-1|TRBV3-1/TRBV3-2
CASSRLAGGYNEQFF
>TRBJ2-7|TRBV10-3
CASTGTGGHEQYF
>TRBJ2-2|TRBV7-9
CASTIGAANTGELFF
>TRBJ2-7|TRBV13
CASSLGGRAAEQYF
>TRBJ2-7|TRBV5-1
CASSWGDRSGNEQYF
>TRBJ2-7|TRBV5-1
CASSSGTASYEQYF
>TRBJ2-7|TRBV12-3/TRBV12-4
CASSLVGPGEQYF
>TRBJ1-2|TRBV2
CASSEGNYGYTF
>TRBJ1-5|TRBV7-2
CASSLAGAGQPQHF
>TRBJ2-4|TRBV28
CASYNWAKNIQYF
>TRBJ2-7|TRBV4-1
CASSQGDRTLGEQYF
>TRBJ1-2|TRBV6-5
CASSPTPGQRFGYTF
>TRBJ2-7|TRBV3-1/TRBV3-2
CASSQVGSEQYF
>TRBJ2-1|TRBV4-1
CASSGTYLPGEQFF
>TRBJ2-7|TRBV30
CAWLQAGGHEQYF
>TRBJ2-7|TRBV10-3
CAIGLIYEQYF
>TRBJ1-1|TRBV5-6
CASSSYTRNTEAFF
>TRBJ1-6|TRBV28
CASSPDGNSPLHF
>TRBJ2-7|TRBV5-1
CASSSAGGRNYEQYF
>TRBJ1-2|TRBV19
CASSLGRPGGYTF
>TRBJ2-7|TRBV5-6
CASSRGLAPNEQYF
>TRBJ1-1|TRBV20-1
CSASLRRAFF
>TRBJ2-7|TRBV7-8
CASSSPKQDYEQYF
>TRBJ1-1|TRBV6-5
CASSIYREGAFF
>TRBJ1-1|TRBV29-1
CSVVPQNTEAFF
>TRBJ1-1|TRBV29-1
CSVEDSQNTEAFF
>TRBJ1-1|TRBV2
CASSARLTATGTEAFF
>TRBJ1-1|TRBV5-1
CASNNKPGQGTEAFF
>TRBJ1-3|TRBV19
CASSRTLPGNTIYF
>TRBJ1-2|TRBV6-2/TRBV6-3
CASSYQSKFGYTF
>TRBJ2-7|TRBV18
CASSPRRTSGGTVMEQYF
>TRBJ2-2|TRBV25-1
CASSEGQVDTGELFF
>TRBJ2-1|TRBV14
CASSPWAGSSYNEQFF
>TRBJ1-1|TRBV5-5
CASTLVGDEAFF
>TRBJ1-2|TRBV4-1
CARSRPSPGGNYGYTF
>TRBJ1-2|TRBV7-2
CASERGGAGYTF
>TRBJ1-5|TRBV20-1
CSASRSNQPQHF
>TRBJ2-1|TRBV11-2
CASSLKRDAFNEQFF
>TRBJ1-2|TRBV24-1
CATSDSSTGLRSYGYTF
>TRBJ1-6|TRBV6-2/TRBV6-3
CASSYFREGSPLHF
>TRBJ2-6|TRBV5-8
CASRNAGTHNSGANVLTF
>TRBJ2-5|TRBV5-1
CASSAYRGMEETQYF
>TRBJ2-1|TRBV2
CASSEGLDEQFF